This T cell receptor (beta chain) is drawn from a study of blood T cell repertoires in COVID-19. Background on the study: The analysed material was cDNA or gDNA that came from T cells, B-cell-depleted T cells, or PBMCs.

Deletions cut 0 bases from V and 1 base from J, with 12 bases between. The CDR3 is 16 amino acids. Germline CDR1 is LGHDT and CDR2 is YNNKEL (reference sequence). As handled by the study authors: Researchers report that nucleated cell counts were estimated from reference gene primer amplification. Produced via immunoSEQ multiplex PCR; TCRdb's table is partial and in-frame only. The V and J calls and clone size come from that table; D and trimming were worked out from the DNA. The sample has around 87,000 clones; roughly 79% are singletons. This clone was detected a few times. This sequence was found in a woman older than 75 with acute or convalescent COVID-19. The V and J genes are TRBV3-1 (or the pseudogene TRBV3-2) and TRBJ1-1, with a tentative D call TRBD1 (5 bases). Sequences were obtained from peripheral blood. The CDR3 protein is CASSQDSGTSNTEAFF. CDR3 DNA: TGTGCCAGCAGCCAAGATTCAGGGACTTCGAACACTGAAGCTTTCTTT.